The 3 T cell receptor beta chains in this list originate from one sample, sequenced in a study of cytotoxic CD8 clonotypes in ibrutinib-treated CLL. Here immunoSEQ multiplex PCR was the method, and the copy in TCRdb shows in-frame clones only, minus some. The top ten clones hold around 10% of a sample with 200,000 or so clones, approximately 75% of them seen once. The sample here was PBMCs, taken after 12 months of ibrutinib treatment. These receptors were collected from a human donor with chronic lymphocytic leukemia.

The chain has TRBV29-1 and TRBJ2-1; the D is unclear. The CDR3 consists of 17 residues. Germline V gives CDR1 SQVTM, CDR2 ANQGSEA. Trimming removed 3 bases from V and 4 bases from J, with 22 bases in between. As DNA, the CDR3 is TGCAGCGTTGACGCCCAGTCCAACAGTGTCCCTTACAATGAGCAGTTCTTC. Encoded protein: CSVDAQSNSVPYNEQFF.

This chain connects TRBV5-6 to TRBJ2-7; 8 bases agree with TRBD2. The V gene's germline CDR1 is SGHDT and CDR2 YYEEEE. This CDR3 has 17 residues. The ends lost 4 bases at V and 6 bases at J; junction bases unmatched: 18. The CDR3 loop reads CASSSGTAGLGGIEQYF. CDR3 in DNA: TGTGCCAGCAGCAGTGGGACGGCGGGACTAGGGGGGATCGAGCAGTACTTC.

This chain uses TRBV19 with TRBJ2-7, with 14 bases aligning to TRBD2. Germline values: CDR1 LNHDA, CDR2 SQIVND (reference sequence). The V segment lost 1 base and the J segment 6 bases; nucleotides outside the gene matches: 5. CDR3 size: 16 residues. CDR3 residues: CASSIGQGTSGSEQYF. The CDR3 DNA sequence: TGTGCCAGTAGTATAGGTCAAGGGACTAGCGGGAGCGAGCAGTACTTC.